This T cell receptor (beta chain) appears in the sequencing data of a study of Tregs in tolerant kidney transplant recipients. Study-level background: Mixed chimerism was transient after nonmyeloablative marrow transplants from related graft donors.

Trimming took 0 bases from V and 5 from J; bases not matched to a gene: 3. The V gene's germline CDR1 is MNHNY and CDR2 SVGAGI (reference sequence). The CDR3 spans 14 residues. The method was immunoSEQ multiplex PCR; TCRdb's version includes in-frame clones alone and lacks a portion of them. Of about 73,000 clones listed, roughly 98% were seen once; the top ten hold around 0.5%. The input for sequencing was CD4+ T cells from blood, taken before the transplant. The sequence was collected from a human donor who received a combined kidney and bone marrow transplant. V usage is TRBV6-6 and J usage is TRBJ2-7, with TRBD2 matching 8 bases. The CDR3 sequence: CASSYSKLADEQYF. The CDR3 DNA sequence: TGTGCCAGCAGTTACTCGAAACTAGCGGACGAGCAGTACTTC.